Shown below are 14 T cell receptor beta chains from a single sample sequenced in a study of T-cell memory formation after mild COVID-19. TCRdb recomputed calls from the 5' RACE reads with MiXCR, one row per CDR3 protein. This sample carries fewer than 550,000 distinct CDR3 sequences, about 19% of them seen once, and the ten largest clones take more than 8%. Sequencing was carried out using PBMCs or a T cell subset sorted from them (not recorded which). The receptor source for this set is an adult woman who had mild COVID-19 (a few samples of this study predate the infection). Cell type and time point are not known.

The chain joins TRBV5-5 to TRBJ1-1; 12 bases line up with TRBD1. The CDR3 has 17 residues. The germline gives CDR1 SGHKS, CDR2 YYEKEE (reference sequence). Trimming cost V 4 bases and J 1 base; bases outside gene matches: 8. The CDR3 region has the DNA TGTGCCAGCAGCCCAGGGACAGGGGGCGTCCGGAACACTGAAGCTTTCTTT. Encoded protein: CASSPGTGGVRNTEAFF.

The chain employs TRBV7-9 and TRBJ2-7, with D perhaps matching TRBD2 (5 bases). V lost 1 base and J lost 1, with 11 bases in between. Germline lookup yields CDR1 SEHNR and CDR2 FQNEAQ (reference sequence). The CDR3 totals 15 residues. The CDR3 here is CASSLGGWESYEQYF. In DNA form, the CDR3 reads TGTGCCAGCAGCTTAGGCGGGTGGGAATCCTACGAGCAGTACTTC.

This clonotype turned up a few times. J is TRBJ2-1 and V is TRBV4-2; 13 bases line up with TRBD2. CDR3 length equals 16 residues. J lost 7 bases, V lost 0 bases, and 3 bases had no gene match. CDR1 is LGHNA, CDR2 YNFKEQ, per germline. The CDR3: CASSQEWTSGSNEQFF. The CDR3 nucleotides read TGTGCCAGCAGCCAAGAATGGACTAGCGGGAGTAATGAGCAGTTCTTC.

There are a few counts of this clonotype. The chain is built from TRBV29-1 and TRBJ1-3, with no clear D. The CDR3 has 14 residues. Trimming left V 4 bases short and J 0 bases short, with 10 bases between. Germline V CDR1 and CDR2: SQVTM, ANQGSEA. CDR3 protein: CSVAPNLSGNTIYF. The CDR3 nucleotides read TGCAGCGTTGCCCCGAATCTCTCTGGAAACACCATATATTTT.

This clonotype was seen a few times. The V and J genes are TRBV20-1 and TRBJ2-7, with D maybe TRBD2 (5 bases). The CDR3 consists of 15 residues. Germline CDR1 reads DFQATT; CDR2 reads SNEGSKA (reference sequence). V was clipped by 0 bases and J by 7 bases, with 19 bases between them. The CDR3 loop is CSAREVWERNDEQYF. The CDR3 DNA reads as TGCAGTGCTAGAGAAGTTTGGGAGAGAAATGATGAGCAGTACTTC.

This clonotype was counted between two and nine times. V usage is TRBV5-1 and J usage is TRBJ2-2; D uncertain. V was trimmed by 4 bases and J by 1 base, leaving 5 bases between them. CDR1 is SGHRS, CDR2 YFSETQ, per germline. The CDR3 is made up of 13 amino acids. The CDR3, as DNA: TGCGCCAGCAGCCCCGAGAACACCGGGGAGCTGTTTTTT. Its protein is CASSPENTGELFF. Drawing the rest from reference TRBV5-1 and TRBJ2-2, the complete variable domain is KAGVTQTPRYLIKTRGQQVTLSCSPISGHRSVSWYQQTPGQGLQFLFEYFSETQRNKGNFPGRFSGRQFSNSRSEMNVSTLELGDSALYLCASSPENTGELFFGEGSRLTVL.

The table lists this clonotype with a few counts. This chain joins TRBV7-9 and TRBJ2-1; 8 bases line up with TRBD1. V shed 4 bases and J 11 bases; nucleotides not matched to a gene: 7. The CDR3 has 13 amino acids. The germline V gene encodes CDR1 SEHNR and CDR2 FQNEAQ (reference sequence). The CDR3 loop reads CASSSDRAVKQFF. Written as DNA, the CDR3 is TGTGCCAGCAGCTCGGACAGGGCGGTTAAGCAGTTCTTC.

This clonotype was counted between two and nine times. The chain has TRBV27 and TRBJ2-7; perhaps TRBD2 as D (5 bases). Germline V gene lookup returns CDR1 MNHEY and CDR2 SMNVEV (reference sequence). The CDR3 runs to 14 residues. Trimming removed 4 bases at V and 0 bases at J, with 10 bases between. This CDR3 is CASSWTVSSYEQYF. CDR3 nucleotides: TGTGCCAGCAGTTGGACTGTTAGCTCCTACGAGCAGTACTTC.

This clonotype was counted only a few times. The chain combines TRBV14 with TRBJ2-7; D unclear. Germline V CDR1 and CDR2: SGHDN, FVKESK. This CDR3 spans 13 amino acids. Trimming removed 3 bases at V and 3 bases at J, with 9 bases between. CDR3 amino acids: CASSQSTYYEQYF. CDR3 coding DNA: TGTGCCAGCAGCCAGTCGACTTACTACGAGCAGTACTTC.

This rearrangement joins TRBV2 to TRBJ2-3; D not certain. The germline CDR1 and CDR2 sequences are SNHLY and FYNNEI. The CDR3 runs 13 residues. Trimming cost V 5 bases and J 2 bases, with 8 bases left between them. The CDR3 loop reads CASSLEPTDTQYF. CDR3 bases: TGTGCCAGCAGTCTAGAACCCACAGATACGCAGTATTTT.

This clonotype was observed a few times. This chain links TRBV5-1 with TRBJ2-3; 10 nucleotides align to TRBD1. The CDR3 extends over 15 amino acids. With 6 bases clipped from V and 3 bases from J, the junction kept 7 bases outside the gene matches. Germline CDR1 SGHRS, CDR2 YFSETQ. DNA for the CDR3: TGCGCCAGCAAAAGGACAGGGGGGACGACAGATACGCAGTATTTT. It specifies CASKRTGGTTDTQYF. The whole variable domain, filled in from reference TRBV5-1 and TRBJ2-3, reads KAGVTQTPRYLIKTRGQQVTLSCSPISGHRSVSWYQQTPGQGLQFLFEYFSETQRNKGNFPGRFSGRQFSNSRSEMNVSTLELGDSALYLCASKRTGGTTDTQYFGPGTRLTVL.

This clonotype was found a few times. V is TRBV7-2 and J is TRBJ2-2, with D possibly TRBD2 on 6 matching bases. The CDR3 is made up of 15 amino acids. Germline V gene lookup returns CDR1 SGHTA and CDR2 FQGNSA. V shed 2 bases and J shed 6 bases, with 13 bases lying between them. CDR3: CASSLTTSSAGELFF. The CDR3 DNA reads as TGTGCCAGCAGCTTAACGACTAGTTCTGCCGGGGAGCTGTTTTTT.

This clonotype was seen a handful of times. The J gene is TRBJ2-7, the V gene TRBV29-1; 14 bases are shared with TRBD2. The CDR3 is made up of 19 amino acids. Trimming removed 4 bases from V and 2 bases from J; junction bases left unmatched: 16. Germline CDR1 and CDR2: SQVTM and ANQGSEA. The CDR3 coding sequence is TGCAGCGTTGTCCGACATACCGGGACTAGCGGGAGAAAGACCTACGAGCAGTACTTC. The encoded protein is CSVVRHTGTSGRKTYEQYF.

This chain uses TRBV7-9 with TRBJ2-5, with D unresolved. Trimming left V 3 bases short and J 5 bases short, with 7 bases between. The CDR3 consists of 12 residues. Germline V gene data show CDR1 as SEHNR and CDR2 as FQNEAQ (reference sequence). The CDR3 sequence: CASSFHRETQYF. CDR3 coding DNA: TGTGCCAGCAGCTTCCATAGGGAGACCCAGTACTTC.